The 32 T cell receptor beta chains given below trace back to one sample, sequenced in a study of cytomegalovirus exposure and HLA in healthy donors (TCRdb year 2017). Receptors were amplified or captured by the immunoSEQ multiplex PCR assay. A mixture of 60 forward primers for TCR Vbeta segments and 13 reverse primers for TCR Jbeta segments was used in the multiplex PCR. TCRdb carries this immuneACCESS record with in-frame sequences only. Its versions omit some clonotypes, under half of them owing to an unresolved V gene in the studies checked, with the rest unexplained. A total of roughly 100,000 clones appear in this sample, about four fifths of them only once. Together, the top ten hold around 1.2% of the sample. Sequencing was carried out using PBMCs. Receptor source: a middle-aged man in good health and CMV-seronegative.

The J gene is TRBJ2-2, the V gene TRBV27; 14 nucleotides align to TRBD2. V lost 5 bases, J lost 0 bases, and 8 bases stayed unmatched. The CDR3 is made up of 19 amino acids. Germline CDR1 and CDR2: MNHEY and SMNVEV (reference sequence). CDR3 nucleotides: TGTGCCAGCAGTCCCCGGACTAGCGGGGGGATTTCGAACACCGGGGAGCTGTTTTTT. Translating gives CASSPRTSGGISNTGELFF.

This clone occurred a few times. The gene calls are TRBV18 and TRBJ1-1, with no clear D. The germline V gene has CDR1 KGHSH and CDR2 LQKENI. The CDR3 has 13 residues. V dropped 6 bases and J dropped 1 base, with 9 bases sitting between them. The CDR3 region is CASSEGRNTEAFF. CDR3 sequence (DNA): TGTGCCAGCTCGGAGGGCCGGAACACTGAAGCTTTCTTT.

The V and J genes are TRBV9 and TRBJ2-1; TRBD1 might be the D (6 bases). This CDR3 has 15 residues. CDR1 and CDR2 from the germline V gene are SGDLS and YYNGEE. V dropped 4 bases and J dropped 0 bases, with 11 bases sitting between them. As DNA, the CDR3 is TGTGCCAGCAGCTCCGGGACATACTCCTACAATGAGCAGTTCTTC. Its translation: CASSSGTYSYNEQFF.

The gene calls are TRBV7-3 and TRBJ1-1; a weak D match, TRBD1 (5 bases). V was clipped by 3 bases and J by 2 bases, with 10 bases between them. Per the germline V gene, CDR1 is SGHTA and CDR2 is FQGTGA. CDR3 size: 14 residues. CDR3 sequence reads: CASSLGGTNTEAFF. Here the CDR3 DNA reads TGTGCCAGCAGCTTGGGCGGGACCAACACTGAAGCTTTCTTT.

Here the CDR3 reads CASSKGTSGRPSYNEQFF. The CDR3 region has the DNA TGTGCCAGTAGTAAAGGGACTAGCGGGAGGCCCTCCTACAATGAGCAGTTCTTC. The V gene is TRBV19, the J gene TRBJ2-1, with 15 bases lining up with TRBD2. Looked up from germline, CDR1 is LNHDA and CDR2 is SQIVND (reference sequence). Losses at the gene ends were 4 bases for V and 0 bases for J; bases not matched to a gene: 4. The CDR3 contains 18 residues.

The chain carries TRBV13 and TRBJ2-7, with 10 bases lining up with TRBD2. Unmatched junction bases numbered 3, after V lost 5 bases and J lost 2 bases. Looked up from germline, CDR1 is PRHDT and CDR2 is FYEKMQ (reference sequence). The CDR3 is 14 amino acids. CDR3 sequence reads: CASSISGGPYEQYF. Here the CDR3 DNA reads TGTGCCAGCAGCATTAGCGGGGGGCCCTACGAGCAGTACTTC.

The chain employs TRBV19 and TRBJ2-3, with 8 bases fitting TRBD1. CDR1 and CDR2 from the germline V gene are LNHDA and SQIVND (reference sequence). CDR3 length equals 16 residues. The ends lost 2 bases at V and 4 bases at J; junction bases unmatched: 8. The CDR3 loop reads CASSIPSRGRADTQYF. CDR3 in DNA: TGTGCCAGTAGTATACCCTCCAGGGGGCGAGCAGATACGCAGTATTTT.

This clone was recorded a few times. This chain links TRBV28 with TRBJ2-3, with D perhaps matching TRBD1 (6 bases). The CDR3 is made up of 16 amino acids. Germline V gene sequence: CDR1 MDHEN, CDR2 SYDVKM. Trimming pared 5 bases from V and 5 bases from J, leaving 20 bases between. Here the CDR3 DNA reads TGTGCCAGCAGTACCCACGGTGGGGGCCGGAGAGATACGCAGTATTTT. It is translated as CASSTHGGGRRDTQYF.

V and J are TRBV27 and TRBJ1-2, with 10 bases matching TRBD1. Germline V gives CDR1 MNHEY, CDR2 SMNVEV (reference sequence). V lost 2 bases, J lost 8 bases, and 5 bases stayed unmatched. The length of the CDR3 is 14 residues. Here the CDR3 DNA reads TGTGCCAGCAGTTTAAAGGGACAGGGGACCGGCTACACCTTC. Its translation is CASSLKGQGTGYTF.

The V call is TRBV6-5, the J call TRBJ2-2; 11 bases agree with TRBD2. The CDR3 contains 15 residues. Germline V lookup: CDR1 MNHEY, CDR2 SVGAGI. J was trimmed by 2 bases and V by 5 bases; bases with no gene match: 1. This CDR3 is CASSRLAGNTGELFF. The CDR3 coding sequence is TGTGCCAGCAGTCGACTAGCGGGAAACACCGGGGAGCTGTTTTTT.

The chain links TRBV5-1 to TRBJ2-7; 13 nucleotides line up with TRBD2. V lost 1 base and J lost 2; bases outside the gene matches: 9. This CDR3 has 18 amino acids. Germline V gene lookup returns CDR1 SGHRS and CDR2 YFSETQ. The CDR3 DNA sequence: TGCGCCAGCAGCTTGAGGGCCGGGACTAGCGGGGCCACCTACGAGCAGTACTTC. Translation gives CASSLRAGTSGATYEQYF. The entire variable domain, with the rest obtained from reference TRBV5-1 and TRBJ2-7, is as follows: KAGVTQTPRYLIKTRGQQVTLSCSPISGHRSVSWYQQTPGQGLQFLFEYFSETQRNKGNFPGRFSGRQFSNSRSEMNVSTLELGDSALYLCASSLRAGTSGATYEQYFGPGTRLTVT.

The V call is TRBV5-5, the J call TRBJ2-3, with a possible D match to TRBD1 (6 bases). This CDR3 has 14 amino acids. Germline loops: CDR1 SGHKS, CDR2 YYEKEE (reference sequence). The V end was cut by 4 bases, the J end by 2 bases, with 11 bases between. The CDR3 here is CASSPGAITDTQYF. For the CDR3, the DNA is TGTGCCAGCAGCCCAGGGGCCATCACAGATACGCAGTATTTT.

The gene calls are TRBV4-1 and TRBJ2-7, with a tentative D call TRBD1 (6 bases). Trimming stripped 1 base from V and 2 bases from J, with 15 bases between. The length of the CDR3 is 16 residues. In germline, CDR1 is MGHRA, CDR2 YSYEKL. Written as DNA, the CDR3 is TGCGCCAGCAGCCAAGGAACAGGGCAAAGTCCCTACGAGCAGTACTTC. This sequence encodes CASSQGTGQSPYEQYF.

This chain joins TRBV6-6 and TRBJ2-2, with D unclear. Germline CDR1 MNHNY, CDR2 SVGAGI (reference sequence). The CDR3 covers 13 residues. Between the trimmed V and J ends, which lost 8 bases and 2 bases, there was a span of 9 bases. The CDR3 nucleotides are TGTGCCAGCGGTAGAGGAAACACCGGGGAGCTGTTTTTT. It specifies CASGRGNTGELFF.

In this sample, this clone turned up a few times. V and J are TRBV7-2 and TRBJ2-5; D may be TRBD2 (6 bases). V dropped 1 base and J dropped 5 bases, with 14 bases sitting between them. This CDR3 spans 15 amino acids. CDR1 is SGHTA and CDR2 is FQGNSA in the germline V gene. Written as DNA, the CDR3 is TGTGCCAGCAGCTTAGAGGGCTTTGGGAGGGAGACCCAGTACTTC. Residues: CASSLEGFGRETQYF. The full variable domain, with the rest looked up from reference TRBV7-2 and TRBJ2-5, is GAGVSQSPSNKVTEKGKDVELRCDPISGHTALYWYRQSLGQGLEFLIYFQGNSAPDKSGLPSDRFSAERTGGSVSTLTIQRTQQEDSAVYLCASSLEGFGRETQYFGPGTRLLVL.

The chain recombines TRBV29-1 with TRBJ1-2; D possibly corresponds to TRBD1 (5 bases). Germline-derived CDR1 and CDR2 are SQVTM and ANQGSEA. Trimming shortened V by 0 bases and J by 8 bases, and 13 bases separated the two germline ends. The CDR3 totals 13 residues. The CDR3 DNA sequence: TGCAGCGTTGAAGAGGCAGGGCCACGGGGCTACACCTTC. This sequence encodes CSVEEAGPRGYTF. The full variable domain, its missing parts supplied by reference TRBV29-1 and TRBJ1-2, is SAVISQKPSRDICQRGTSLTIQCQVDSQVTMMFWYRQQPGQSLTLIATANQGSEATYESGFVIDKFPISRPNLTFSTLTVSNMSPEDSSIYLCSVEEAGPRGYTFGSGTRLTVV.

V gene TRBV7-9 combines with J gene TRBJ2-7, with D perhaps matching TRBD2 (5 bases). Germline V gene lookup returns CDR1 SEHNR and CDR2 FQNEAQ (reference sequence). V lost 5 bases and J 2 bases, leaving 16 bases between the germline ends. The CDR3 sequence is 15 residues long. Here the CDR3 DNA reads TGTGCCAGCAGCCCCGGGAACAGCGTCACCTACGAGCAGTACTTC. Its protein is CASSPGNSVTYEQYF.

This chain joins TRBV5-1 and TRBJ2-7; maybe TRBD1 (6 bases). Trimming stripped 1 base from V and 6 bases from J, with 17 bases between. The germline CDR1 and CDR2 sequences are SGHRS and YFSETQ. The CDR3 is 15 amino acids. As DNA, the CDR3 is TGCGCCAGCAGCTTGTTGGCTGGCGAGGGGGTCGAGCAGTACTTC. Translating it yields CASSLLAGEGVEQYF.

The V gene is TRBV5-1, the J gene TRBJ2-4; 7 bases are a match to TRBD1. The ends lost 5 bases at V and 8 bases at J; junction bases unmatched: 7. This CDR3 contains 13 residues. Germline V gene sequence: CDR1 SGHRS, CDR2 YFSETQ. For the CDR3, the DNA is TGCGCCAGCAGGCCAGGGGGAATGGACATTCAGTACTTC. Translating gives CASRPGGMDIQYF.

The CDR3 nucleotides read TGTGCCACCAGCCGAGCCGGGAACTCTGGGGCCAACGTCCTGACTTTC. Translating it yields CATSRAGNSGANVLTF. The chain links TRBV15 to TRBJ2-6; possible D gene TRBD2, 5 bases. Germline V lookup: CDR1 LNHNV, CDR2 YYDKDF (reference sequence). The CDR3 is 16 residues long. V lost 5 bases and J lost 0, with 11 bases in between.

The chain uses TRBV6-5 and TRBJ2-7; 7 bases are a match to TRBD1. The J segment lost 2 bases and the V segment lost 2 bases, leaving 9 bases of the junction unmatched. This CDR3 region has 16 residues. Germline V gives CDR1 MNHEY, CDR2 SVGAGI. The CDR3 is CASSYIRIGTAYEQYF. CDR3 coding DNA: TGTGCCAGCAGTTACATTCGGATAGGGACAGCCTACGAGCAGTACTTC.

This clone has more than one count but fewer than ten. The chain links TRBV7-2 to TRBJ1-2, with D perhaps matching TRBD1 (5 bases). Germline CDR1 SGHTA, CDR2 FQGNSA. This CDR3 has 15 amino acids. V was trimmed by 5 bases and J by 2 bases, leaving 15 bases between them. The CDR3 sequence is CASSLGHQTNYGYTF. The DNA of the CDR3 is TGTGCCAGCAGCCTCGGACACCAGACGAACTATGGCTACACCTTC.

This clone was picked up one time. The V gene is TRBV4-1, the J gene TRBJ2-3; a possible D gene is TRBD2 (5 bases). V gave up 6 bases and J gave up 1 base, with 8 bases separating them. Germline V gene lookup returns CDR1 MGHRA and CDR2 YSYEKL. This CDR3 has 13 amino acids. The CDR3 reads CASRAAGTDTQYF. For the CDR3, the DNA is TGCGCCAGCAGAGCGGCTGGCACAGATACGCAGTATTTT.

With regard to this clone: Distinct nucleotide sequences in the sample also encode this CDR3. The CDR3 sequence is CASSYSGQKNIQYF. CDR3 DNA sequence: TGTGCCAGCAGTTACTCTGGGCAGAAAAACATTCAGTACTTC. This chain joins TRBV6-5 and TRBJ2-4, with D hard to call. The V gene lost 0 bases and the J gene lost 4 bases, with 7 bases spanning the gap. The CDR3 runs to 14 residues. Per germline, CDR1 MNHEY and CDR2 SVGAGI.

This chain connects TRBV5-4 to TRBJ2-1; perhaps TRBD1 as D (7 bases). This CDR3 spans 16 amino acids. The germline V gene has CDR1 SGHNT and CDR2 YYREEE (reference sequence). Trimming took off 1 base at V and 7 bases at J, with 18 bases between the two ends. This CDR3 reads CASSLLQGRRGNEQFF. CDR3 DNA: TGTGCCAGCAGCTTGCTACAGGGGAGACGGGGGAATGAGCAGTTCTTC.

The V and J genes are TRBV19 and TRBJ2-7; TRBD1 aligns across 7 bases. The CDR3 spans 14 residues. Trimming took 3 bases from V and 2 from J; bases not matched to a gene: 4. CDR1 is LNHDA, CDR2 SQIVND, per germline (reference sequence). The CDR3 sequence: CASSMTGTTYEQYF. The DNA of the CDR3 is TGTGCCAGTAGTATGACAGGGACAACCTACGAGCAGTACTTC.

The genes are TRBV6-9 and TRBJ2-5, with 8 bases fitting TRBD2. V was clipped by 9 bases and J by 5 bases; unmatched bases: 14. Germline V gene data show CDR1 as MNHGY and CDR2 as SVAAGI. There are 15 residues in the CDR3. The CDR3 sequence: CARPTTTGGGETQYF. The CDR3 DNA reads as TGTGCCAGACCAACAACTACCGGGGGGGGTGAGACCCAGTACTTC.

This clone came up a few times. The chain links TRBV5-4 to TRBJ1-1; no firm D call. The V gene's germline CDR1 is SGHNT and CDR2 YYREEE (reference sequence). The ends were cut back, 1 base at V and 3 bases at J, with 10 bases in the middle. There are 14 residues in the CDR3. CDR3 bases: TGTGCCAGCAGCTTGCCCCTCCGGGACACTGAAGCTTTCTTT. Translating it yields CASSLPLRDTEAFF.

V usage is TRBV7-9 and J usage is TRBJ1-2, with D possibly TRBD1 on 6 matching bases. Germline V gene lookup returns CDR1 SEHNR and CDR2 FQNEAQ (reference sequence). Trimming removed 7 bases at V and 4 bases at J, with 13 bases between. CDR3 length: 13 amino acids. The CDR3 DNA is TGTGCCAGCACCCCGACAGGATTCTATGGCTACACCTTC. As protein: CASTPTGFYGYTF.

This clone was counted only a few times. This sequence joins TRBV5-5 and TRBJ2-7; 9 bases are shared with TRBD1. Germline assignment: CDR1 SGHKS and CDR2 YYEKEE (reference sequence). The CDR3 spans 16 residues. J lost 0 bases, V lost 5 bases, and 9 bases had no gene match. The chain's CDR3 is CASRPPGQGISYEQYF. The CDR3 DNA reads TGTGCCAGCAGGCCCCCGGGACAGGGAATCTCCTACGAGCAGTACTTC.

The chain employs TRBV11-3 and TRBJ1-4; weak D call: TRBD1 (5 bases). The V gene lost 2 bases and the J gene lost 5 bases, with 12 bases spanning the gap. CDR1 and CDR2 (germline): SGHNT, YENEEA. The length of the CDR3 is 15 residues. In nucleotides, the CDR3 is TGTGCCAGCAGCTTATTGGGCACAGGAAATGAAAAACTGTTTTTT. Translation gives CASSLLGTGNEKLFF.

This clone has just one count. This chain links TRBV7-8 with TRBJ2-7, with 13 bases that match TRBD2. V lost 5 bases and J lost 0; bases outside the gene matches: 10. The CDR3 consists of 18 residues. Germline V lookup: CDR1 SGHVS, CDR2 FQNEAQ. CDR3 nucleotides: TGTGCCAGCAGCCCCGGGACTAGCGGGGATTCTAGCTCCTACGAGCAGTACTTC. This encodes CASSPGTSGDSSSYEQYF. Based on the CDR3 plus reference TRBV7-8 and TRBJ2-7, the full variable domain is GAGVSQSPRYKVAKRGQDVALRCDPISGHVSLFWYQQALGQGPEFLTYFQNEAQLDKSGLPSDRFFAERPEGSVSTLKIQRTQQEDSAVYLCASSPGTSGDSSSYEQYFGPGTRLTVT.